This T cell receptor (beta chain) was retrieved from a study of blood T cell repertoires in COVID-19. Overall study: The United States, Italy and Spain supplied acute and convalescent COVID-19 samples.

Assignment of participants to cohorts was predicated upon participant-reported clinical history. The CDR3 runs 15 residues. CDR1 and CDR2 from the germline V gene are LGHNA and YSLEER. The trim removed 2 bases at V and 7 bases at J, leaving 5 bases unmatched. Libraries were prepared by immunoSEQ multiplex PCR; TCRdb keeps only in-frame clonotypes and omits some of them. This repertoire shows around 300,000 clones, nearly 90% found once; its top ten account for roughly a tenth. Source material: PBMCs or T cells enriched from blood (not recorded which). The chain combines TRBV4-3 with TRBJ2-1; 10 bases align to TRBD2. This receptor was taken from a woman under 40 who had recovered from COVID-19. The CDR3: CASSQLAGAGNEQFF. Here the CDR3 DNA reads TGCGCCAGCAGCCAACTAGCGGGAGCAGGGAATGAGCAGTTCTTC.